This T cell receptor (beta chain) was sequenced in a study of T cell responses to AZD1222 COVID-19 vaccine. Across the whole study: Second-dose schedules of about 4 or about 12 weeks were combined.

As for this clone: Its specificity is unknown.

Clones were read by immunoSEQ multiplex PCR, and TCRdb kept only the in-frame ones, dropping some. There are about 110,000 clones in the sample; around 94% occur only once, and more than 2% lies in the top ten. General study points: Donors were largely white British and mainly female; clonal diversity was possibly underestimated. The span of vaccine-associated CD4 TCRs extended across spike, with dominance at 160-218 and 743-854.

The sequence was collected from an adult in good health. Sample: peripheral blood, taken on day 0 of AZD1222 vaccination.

This CDR3 reads CASSRNRLAKNIQYF. Written as DNA, the CDR3 is TGTGCCAGCAGCCGGAACAGACTAGCCAAAAACATTCAGTACTTC. This chain connects TRBV5-6 to TRBJ2-4; D is unclear. Germline V gene data show CDR1 as SGHDT and CDR2 as YYEEEE. The V end lost 4 bases, the J end lost 0 bases, and 11 bases lay between the germline ends. This CDR3 spans 15 amino acids. The full variable domain, in which reference TRBV5-6 and TRBJ2-4 provide the parts outside the CDR3, is DAGVTQSPTHLIKTRGQQVTLRCSPKSGHDTVSWYQQALGQGPQFIFQYYEEEERQRGNFPDRFSGHQFPNYSSELNVNALLLGDSALYLCASSRNRLAKNIQYFGAGTRLSVL.